These 21 T cell receptor beta chains originate from one sample sequenced in a study of beta chain features in type 1 diabetes (dated by TCRdb to the late 2010s). On the study overall, not on this receptor specifically: Type 1 diabetes patients showed a moderate but significant shortening of TCRB CDR3 length in all four CD4+ subsets.

These receptors' antigens are unknown. Library construction relied on the immunoSEQ multiplex PCR assay. The entire amount of isolated RNA was reverse transcribed using the High Capacity cDNA Reverse Transcription Kit, so the sequenced TCRB transcripts were expressed ones. TCRdb's version of the immuneACCESS table is confined to in-frame rearrangements and falls short of the full clone set. An unresolved V gene accounts for under half of the shortfall where checked; the remainder is of unknown origin. The sample contains some 150,000 clones, 8.5% to 10% of them found a single time. Under 0.85% of the sample lies in the top ten. The specimen sequenced was central memory CD4+ T cells from blood. Receptors were obtained from a woman in her twenties or thirties with type 1 diabetes.

The chain combines TRBV7-2 with TRBJ2-7; a weak D match, TRBD1 (5 bases). Deletions cut 6 bases from V and 0 bases from J, with 12 bases between. This CDR3 has 14 amino acids. Germline CDR1 is SGHTA and CDR2 is FQGNSA. CDR3 sequence reads: CASRGAAYSYEQYF. The DNA for the CDR3 is TGTGCCAGCAGAGGGGCCGCTTACTCCTACGAGCAGTACTTC.

The CDR3 DNA reads TGTGCCAGCAGGTCGGGACAGGGGGGTGAGGAGACCCAGTACTTC. It specifies CASRSGQGGEETQYF. The V gene is TRBV2, the J gene TRBJ2-5; 11 positions agree with TRBD1. Germline V lookup: CDR1 SNHLY, CDR2 FYNNEI. Unmatched junction bases numbered 8, after V lost 6 bases and J lost 5 bases. CDR3 length: 15 residues.

This chain uses TRBV2 with TRBJ2-7; weak D call: TRBD2 (6 bases). In germline, CDR1 is SNHLY, CDR2 FYNNEI. Trimming took 0 bases from V and 5 from J, leaving 11 bases between them. The CDR3 covers 14 residues. The DNA for the CDR3 is TGTGCCAGCAGTGAAGCGGGGGGAAGGGACGAGCAGTACTTC. This codes for CASSEAGGRDEQYF.

This chain joins TRBV30 and TRBJ2-7; TRBD1 matches 9 bases. CDR3 size: 17 residues. V gave up 0 bases and J gave up 4 bases; unmatched junction bases: 13. The germline V gene has CDR1 GTSNPN and CDR2 SVGIG (reference sequence). CDR3 in amino acids: CAWSVLSGQGVGYEQYF. CDR3 sequence (DNA): TGTGCCTGGAGTGTACTATCGGGACAGGGAGTAGGGTACGAGCAGTACTTC.

This clone was seen more than once but under ten times. The chain's CDR3 is CASSETSGRAEETQYF. CDR3 nucleotide sequence: TGTGCCAGCAGCGAAACTAGCGGGAGGGCCGAAGAGACCCAGTACTTC. The V and J genes are TRBV9 and TRBJ2-5, with 13 bases aligning to TRBD2. This CDR3 comprises 16 residues. V lost 3 bases and J lost 3; bases outside the gene matches: 5. Germline lookup yields CDR1 SGDLS and CDR2 YYNGEE.

This clone was recorded a few times. This chain joins TRBV27 and TRBJ2-3; D might be TRBD2 (6 bases). CDR1 and CDR2 from the germline V gene are MNHEY and SMNVEV (reference sequence). Trimming removed 7 bases from V and 0 bases from J, with 14 bases in between. There are 15 residues in the CDR3. The CDR3 sequence is CASNSEGTSTDTQYF. CDR3 sequence (DNA): TGTGCCAGCAATTCTGAGGGGACTAGCACAGATACGCAGTATTTT.

This clone was seen a handful of times. V and J are TRBV19 and TRBJ2-1, with 10 bases fitting TRBD1. This CDR3 is 16 amino acids long. The germline CDR1 and CDR2 sequences are LNHDA and SQIVND (reference sequence). Trimming at V came to 5 bases and at J to 1 base, leaving 5 bases not matched to a gene. The CDR3: CASSARDRGSYNEQFF. As DNA, the CDR3 is TGTGCCAGTAGTGCTAGGGACAGGGGATCCTACAATGAGCAGTTCTTC.

V usage is TRBV6-6 and J usage is TRBJ2-1, with a tentative D call TRBD1 (5 bases). This CDR3 contains 12 residues. The germline gives CDR1 MNHNY, CDR2 SVGAGI (reference sequence). Trimming stripped 5 bases from V and 6 bases from J, with 8 bases between. The CDR3, as DNA: TGTGCCAGCAGTGCCAGGGTCAATGAGCAGTTCTTC. Encoded protein: CASSARVNEQFF.

This chain links TRBV7-3 with TRBJ2-2, with 8 bases that match TRBD1. There are 16 residues in the CDR3. V lost 3 bases to trimming and J lost 0 bases; unmatched junction nucleotides: 3. Germline lookup yields CDR1 SGHTA and CDR2 FQGTGA. As DNA, the CDR3 is TGTGCCAGCAGCTTGGGGGGACAGGCGAACACCGGGGAGCTGTTTTTT. It yields the protein CASSLGGQANTGELFF.

The rearrangement links TRBV18 to TRBJ2-1; 10 positions agree with TRBD2. CDR3 size: 15 residues. CDR1 is KGHSH and CDR2 is LQKENI in the germline V gene. The trim removed 6 bases at V and 6 bases at J, leaving 8 bases unmatched. The chain's CDR3 is CASSSSSGSINEQFF. The CDR3 bases are TGTGCCAGCTCCTCTTCTAGCGGGAGCATCAATGAGCAGTTCTTC. Complete variable domain (other parts from reference TRBV18 and TRBJ2-1): NAGVMQNPRHLVRRRGQEARLRCSPMKGHSHVYWYRQLPEEGLKFMVYLQKENIIDESGMPKERFSAEFPKEGPSILRIQQVVRGDSAAYFCASSSSSGSINEQFFGPGTRLTVL.

This clone came up a few times. The V gene is TRBV30, the J gene TRBJ2-7, with a possible D match to TRBD1 (6 bases). The CDR3 length is 14 residues. Germline values: CDR1 GTSNPN, CDR2 SVGIG (reference sequence). Trimming stripped 3 bases from V and 0 bases from J, with 12 bases between. CDR3 nucleotide sequence: TGTGCCTGGAGGCTCCGAGGGGGCTCCTACGAGCAGTACTTC. The encoded protein is CAWRLRGGSYEQYF.

A few counts support this clone. The V call is TRBV5-5, the J call TRBJ2-3; perhaps TRBD2 as D (5 bases). Germline values: CDR1 SGHKS, CDR2 YYEKEE (reference sequence). V was pared by 4 bases and J by 0 bases, with 18 bases between. This CDR3 is 17 amino acids long. CDR3 sequence: CASSQEGLATSTDTQYF. DNA of the CDR3: TGTGCCAGCAGCCAAGAGGGTCTAGCAACTAGCACAGATACGCAGTATTTT.

The chain joins TRBV23-1 to TRBJ2-7; 7 nucleotides match TRBD1. TRBV23-1 counts as an open reading frame of uncertain function. The V gene end was trimmed by 4 bases and the J gene end by 0 bases; junction bases not matched to a gene: 15. The CDR3 length is 18 residues. The CDR3 region has the DNA TGCGCCAGCAGTCTAAAAGGGGGCCCCCAGCCGTTCTCCTACGAGCAGTACTTC. Its translation: CASSLKGGPQPFSYEQYF.

This clone showed up just a few times. The rearrangement joins TRBV2 to TRBJ2-1; tentatively, D is TRBD1 (6 bases). V was clipped by 1 base and J by 5 bases, with 9 bases between them. CDR1 and CDR2 from the germline V gene are SNHLY and FYNNEI. The CDR3 covers 14 residues. For the CDR3, the DNA is TGTGCCAGCAGTGAAGGACAGGTCAACAATGAGCAGTTCTTC. Amino acids: CASSEGQVNNEQFF.

The CDR3 sequence: CSVLGGTASEQYF. CDR3 in DNA: TGCAGCGTCCTCGGGGGAACCGCTAGCGAGCAGTACTTC. The V gene is TRBV29-1, the J gene TRBJ2-7; D is possibly TRBD2 (6 bases). The CDR3 totals 13 residues. Germline V CDR1 and CDR2: SQVTM, ANQGSEA. The germline V and J ends were trimmed by 6 bases and 6 bases, with 18 bases remaining between them.

This clone was counted between two and nine times. The chain employs TRBV5-1 and TRBJ2-1; D possibly corresponds to TRBD2 (7 bases). The germline V and J ends were trimmed by 5 bases and 7 bases, with 19 bases remaining between them. Germline assignment: CDR1 SGHRS and CDR2 YFSETQ. The CDR3 totals 15 residues. CDR3 DNA sequence: TGCGCCAGCAGTTTTGGGGGGGCCAGGTCGAATGAGCAGTTCTTC. Its protein is CASSFGGARSNEQFF.

The chain is built from TRBV19 and TRBJ2-6; D is undetermined. Germline V gene data show CDR1 as LNHDA and CDR2 as SQIVND (reference sequence). V was trimmed by 4 bases and J by 0 bases, leaving 4 bases between them. The CDR3 extends over 14 amino acids. The CDR3 here is CASSRSSGANVLTF. CDR3 bases: TGTGCCAGTAGTAGGAGCTCTGGGGCCAACGTCCTGACTTTC. The full variable domain, with the rest looked up from reference TRBV19 and TRBJ2-6, is DGGITQSPKYLFRKEGQNVTLSCEQNLNHDAMYWYRQDPGQGLRLIYYSQIVNDFQKGDIAEGYSVSREKKESFPLTVTSAQKNPTAFYLCASSRSSGANVLTFGAGSRLTVL.

A few counts support this clone. This chain joins TRBV7-9 and TRBJ2-3, with TRBD1 matching 9 bases. The ends lost 6 bases at V and 6 bases at J; junction bases unmatched: 10. Germline-derived CDR1 and CDR2 are SEHNR and FQNEAQ (reference sequence). The CDR3 is 15 amino acids. The CDR3 spells CASSFGQGRWDTQYF. The CDR3 DNA is TGTGCCAGCAGTTTTGGACAGGGGAGATGGGATACGCAGTATTTT.

This clone was seen only a few times. The chain uses TRBV19 and TRBJ1-2, with TRBD1 matching 9 bases. The CDR3 contains 14 residues. J lost 4 bases, V lost 7 bases, and 7 bases had no gene match. CDR1 LNHDA and CDR2 SQIVND come from the germline V gene (reference sequence). CDR3: CASTGQGPGYGYTF. The CDR3 bases are TGTGCCAGTACCGGACAGGGGCCGGGCTATGGCTACACCTTC.

V is TRBV28 and J is TRBJ1-2; 7 bases map to TRBD1. Germline CDR1 and CDR2: MDHEN and SYDVKM. CDR3 size: 13 residues. With V trimmed by 4 bases and J by 4 bases, 3 bases remained unmatched. CDR3 region: CASSYRGSYGYTF. The CDR3 bases are TGTGCCAGCAGTTACAGGGGTAGCTATGGCTACACCTTC.

The chain is built from TRBV7-3 and TRBJ2-7, with 10 bases lining up with TRBD2. In germline, CDR1 is SGHTA, CDR2 FQGTGA. The CDR3 extends over 15 amino acids. The V gene end was trimmed by 5 bases and the J gene end by 4 bases; junction bases not matched to a gene: 8. CDR3: CASSPGLADVYEQYF. In DNA form, the CDR3 reads TGTGCCAGCAGCCCCGGACTAGCGGATGTTTACGAGCAGTACTTC. Variable domain in full (rest from reference TRBV7-3 and TRBJ2-7): GAGVSQTPSNKVTEKGKYVELRCDPISGHTALYWYRQSLGQGPEFLIYFQGTGAADDSGLPNDRFFAVRPEGSVSTLKIQRTERGDSAVYLCASSPGLADVYEQYFGPGTRLTVT.